This T cell receptor beta chain was sequenced during a study of T cell responses to AZD1222 COVID-19 vaccine. Samples with a second dose at about 4 or about 12 weeks were pooled together. The assay was immunoSEQ multiplex PCR, and TCRdb's table has in-frame clones only and misses some. The data contain roughly 87,000 clones, 70% to 90% of them seen just once; the ten biggest clones take up approximately 5%. Germline values: CDR1 SNHLY, CDR2 FYNNEI. The length of the CDR3 is 13 residues. The V and J ends lost 6 bases and 7 bases, in that order; junction bases with no gene match: 6. Findings and caveats of the study: At baseline, seropositivity was found in only six or seven AZD1222 recipients.

Comment on this clone: Its antigen remains unknown.

This chain links TRBV2 with TRBJ1-5, with 7 bases lining up with TRBD1. This receptor was obtained from an adult who received the AZD1222 COVID-19 vaccine. The specimen comprised peripheral blood, sampled 28 days after the second AZD1222 dose. CDR3 nucleotides: TGTGCCAGCAGAGGGACAGAGCAACAGCCCCAGCATTTT. Amino acids: CASRGTEQQPQHF.